The 13 T cell receptor beta chains below all came from one sample that was sequenced in a study of OX40 agonist ivuxolimab in advanced cancers. The library was produced with the immunoSEQ multiplex PCR assay. TCRdb stores this immuneACCESS table with in-frame sequences only. Part of the clones is absent; in the studies checked, under half of the shortfall reflects unresolved V genes, and no reason is known for the rest. Counted in this sample were around 20,000 clones; just over 70% of them appeared once. Around 15% of the sample is in the top ten clones. The sample consisted of CD4+ or CD8+ T cells sorted from blood, taken in a trial of the OX40 agonist ivuxolimab. These receptors were obtained from an adult with an advanced solid tumor such as melanoma, head and neck, liver or kidney cancer.

Regarding this clone: A read error may produce the germline difference seen at one junction end. The genes are TRBV5-1 and TRBJ2-3, with 7 bases fitting TRBD2. The CDR3 is 14 amino acids. Germline V gene data show CDR1 as SGHRS and CDR2 as YFSETQ. CDR3 protein: CASSSFLAGDTQYF. The CDR3 DNA sequence: TGTGCCAGCAGTTCATTTTTAGCGGGAGATACGCAGTATTTT.

The chain uses TRBV29-1 and TRBJ2-7, with D perhaps matching TRBD2 (6 bases). The ends were cut back, 6 bases at V and 2 bases at J, with 17 bases in the middle. The CDR3 is 14 amino acids. Germline CDR1 and CDR2: SQVTM and ANQGSEA. DNA of the CDR3: TGCAGCGTGGGCGGGACCGATAGTCCCTACGAGCAGTACTTC. Translating gives CSVGGTDSPYEQYF.

This sequence joins TRBV6-5 and TRBJ1-2, with D uncertain. This CDR3 is built from 12 residues. The V gene's germline CDR1 is MNHEY and CDR2 SVGAGI. The germline V and J ends were trimmed by 4 bases and 4 bases, with 7 bases remaining between them. This chain's CDR3 is CASSFDIYGYTF. CDR3 nucleotides: TGTGCCAGCAGTTTCGATATCTATGGCTACACCTTC.

The V gene is TRBV30, the J gene TRBJ2-7, with unresolved D. The V and J ends lost 0 bases and 5 bases respectively, with 14 bases between them. CDR3 size: 14 residues. Germline-derived CDR1 and CDR2 are GTSNPN and SVGIG (reference sequence). CDR3 sequence reads: CAWSVIGNTDEQYF. For the CDR3, the DNA is TGTGCCTGGAGTGTTATAGGGAATACTGACGAGCAGTACTTC. The full variable domain, in which reference TRBV30 and TRBJ2-7 provide the parts outside the CDR3, is SQTIHQWPATLVQPVGSPLSLECTVEGTSNPNLYWYRQAAGRGLQLLFYSVGIGQISSEVPQNLSASRPQDRQFILSSKKLLLSDSGFYLCAWSVIGNTDEQYFGPGTRLTVT.

V and J are TRBV27 and TRBJ2-7; the match to TRBD2 covers 8 bases. The V segment lost 2 bases and the J segment 4 bases; nucleotides outside the gene matches: 10. There are 16 residues in the CDR3. CDR1 is MNHEY and CDR2 is SMNVEV in the germline V gene (reference sequence). The CDR3 loop reads CASSLNGASGWYEQYF. The CDR3 DNA sequence: TGTGCCAGCAGTTTAAACGGGGCTAGCGGGTGGTACGAGCAGTACTTC.

This chain joins TRBV5-4 and TRBJ2-7; possibly TRBD1 or TRBD2 for D (6 bases each). Per germline, CDR1 SGHNT and CDR2 YYREEE (reference sequence). The CDR3 consists of 14 residues. V was pared by 3 bases and J by 6 bases, with 16 bases between. Written as DNA, the CDR3 is TGTGCCAGCAGCTGGGGGGCAGGGGTAGCCGAGCAGTACTTC. Translated, it gives CASSWGAGVAEQYF.

J is TRBJ2-7 and V is TRBV28, with TRBD1 identical over 8 bases. V lost 10 bases to trimming and J lost 0 bases; unmatched junction nucleotides: 2. Per the germline V gene, CDR1 is MDHEN and CDR2 is SYDVKM. This CDR3 comprises 12 residues. The CDR3 sequence is CAIQGGSYEQYF. Written as DNA, the CDR3 is TGTGCCATACAGGGGGGCTCCTACGAGCAGTACTTC.

The rearrangement joins TRBV9 to TRBJ2-7, with 8 nucleotides matching TRBD1. Germline-derived CDR1 and CDR2 are SGDLS and YYNGEE. The CDR3 length is 14 residues. After removal of 4 bases from V and 5 bases from J, the junction contained 8 bases not matched to a gene. Here the CDR3 reads CASSSRTGIDEQYF. The CDR3 DNA reads TGTGCCAGCAGCTCCCGGACAGGGATCGACGAGCAGTACTTC.

This rearrangement joins TRBV19 to TRBJ1-2; D is perhaps TRBD1 (6 bases). The CDR3 sequence is 17 residues long. V was trimmed by 2 bases and J by 3 bases, leaving 19 bases between them. CDR1 and CDR2 from the germline V gene are LNHDA and SQIVND (reference sequence). The CDR3 reads CASSIYGRTEIDYGYTF. CDR3 coding DNA: TGTGCCAGTAGTATATACGGACGGACAGAAATTGACTATGGCTACACCTTC.

V is TRBV28 and J is TRBJ1-1, with 9 positions matching TRBD1. The germline gives CDR1 MDHEN, CDR2 SYDVKM. The trim removed 6 bases at V and 6 bases at J, leaving 8 bases unmatched. This CDR3 region has 14 residues. The CDR3: CASRWGQGAAEAFF. DNA for the CDR3: TGTGCCAGCAGGTGGGGACAGGGCGCCGCTGAAGCTTTCTTT. Combining the CDR3 with reference TRBV28 and TRBJ1-1 gives the whole variable domain DVKVTQSSRYLVKRTGEKVFLECVQDMDHENMFWYRQDPGLGLRLIYFSYDVKMKEKGDIPEGYSVSREKKERFSLILESASTNQTSMYLCASRWGQGAAEAFFGQGTRLTVV.

This chain links TRBV1 with TRBJ2-7; the table calls TRBD2, which could not be checked here. TRBV1 is a recognized pseudogene. The CDR3 is 14 amino acids. The CDR3 sequence: CTSSHPGAGYEQYF. The CDR3 DNA sequence: TGCACCAGCAGCCATCCTGGAGCTGGCTACGAGCAGTACTTC.

Comments on this clone: The sample contains more than one DNA sequence encoding this CDR3. The chain employs TRBV9 and TRBJ2-7; TRBD1 aligns across 8 bases. Germline loops: CDR1 SGDLS, CDR2 YYNGEE. The length of the CDR3 is 13 residues. V trimming: 4 bases; J trimming: 4 bases; junction bases outside the gene matches: 4. For the CDR3, the DNA is TGTGCCAGCAGCCCCGGACAGGGTTACGAGCAGTACTTC. Its translation: CASSPGQGYEQYF.

This clone appeared a few times. The chain employs TRBV28 and TRBJ2-1; TRBD2 agrees at 10 bases. Germline V gives CDR1 MDHEN, CDR2 SYDVKM. The CDR3 is 15 amino acids. The J segment lost 7 bases and the V segment lost 6 bases, leaving 9 bases of the junction unmatched. The CDR3 sequence: CASSPLAGVGNEQFF. CDR3 DNA sequence: TGTGCCAGCAGCCCTCTAGCGGGAGTAGGAAATGAGCAGTTCTTC. The complete variable domain, with remaining parts taken from reference TRBV28 and TRBJ2-1, reads DVKVTQSSRYLVKRTGEKVFLECVQDMDHENMFWYRQDPGLGLRLIYFSYDVKMKEKGDIPEGYSVSREKKERFSLILESASTNQTSMYLCASSPLAGVGNEQFFGPGTRLTVL.